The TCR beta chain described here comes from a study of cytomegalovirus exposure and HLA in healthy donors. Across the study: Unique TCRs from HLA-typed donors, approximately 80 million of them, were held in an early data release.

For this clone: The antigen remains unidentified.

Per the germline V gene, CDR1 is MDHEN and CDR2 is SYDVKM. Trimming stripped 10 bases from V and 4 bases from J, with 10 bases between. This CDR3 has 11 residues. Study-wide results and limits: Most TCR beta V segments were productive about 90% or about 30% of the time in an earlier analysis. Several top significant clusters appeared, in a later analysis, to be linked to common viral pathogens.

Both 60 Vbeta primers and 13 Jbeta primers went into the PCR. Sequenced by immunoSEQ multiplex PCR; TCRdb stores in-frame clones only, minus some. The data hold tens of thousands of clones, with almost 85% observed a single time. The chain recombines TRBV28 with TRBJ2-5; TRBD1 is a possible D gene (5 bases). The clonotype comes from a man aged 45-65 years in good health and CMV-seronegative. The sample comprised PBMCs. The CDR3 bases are TGTGCCAACTCTACAGGAGAGACCCAGTACTTC. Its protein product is CANSTGETQYF. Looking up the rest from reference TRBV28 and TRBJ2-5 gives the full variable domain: DVKVTQSSRYLVKRTGEKVFLECVQDMDHENMFWYRQDPGLGLRLIYFSYDVKMKEKGDIPEGYSVSREKKERFSLILESASTNQTSMYLCANSTGETQYFGPGTRLLVL.